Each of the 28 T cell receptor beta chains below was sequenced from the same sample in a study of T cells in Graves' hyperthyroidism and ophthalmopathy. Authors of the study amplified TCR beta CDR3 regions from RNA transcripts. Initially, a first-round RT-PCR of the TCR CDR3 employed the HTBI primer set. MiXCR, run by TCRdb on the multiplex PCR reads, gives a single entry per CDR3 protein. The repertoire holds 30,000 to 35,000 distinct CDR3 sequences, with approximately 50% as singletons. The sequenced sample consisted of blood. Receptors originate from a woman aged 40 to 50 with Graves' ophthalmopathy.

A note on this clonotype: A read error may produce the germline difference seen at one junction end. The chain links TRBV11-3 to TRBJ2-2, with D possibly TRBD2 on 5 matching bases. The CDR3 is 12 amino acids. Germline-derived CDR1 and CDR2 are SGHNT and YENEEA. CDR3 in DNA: TGTGCCAGCAGCGAGAACATCGGGGAGCCGTTTTTT. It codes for CASSENIGEPFF.

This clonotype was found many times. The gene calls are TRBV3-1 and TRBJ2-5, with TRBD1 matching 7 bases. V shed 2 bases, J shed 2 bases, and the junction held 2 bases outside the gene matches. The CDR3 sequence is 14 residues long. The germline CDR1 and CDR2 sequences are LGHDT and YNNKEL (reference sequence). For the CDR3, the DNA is TGTGCCAGCAGCCAACGGACAGGACAAGAGACCCAGTACTTC. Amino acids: CASSQRTGQETQYF.

CDR3 bases: TGCGCCAGCAGCCCTCAGGCCAGCGGGGTCAGCTCCTACAATGAGCAGTTCTTC. Encoded protein: CASSPQASGVSSYNEQFF. The chain couples TRBV10-2 to TRBJ2-1; 7 bases agree with TRBD2. Germline trimming cut 6 bases from V and 0 bases from J; bases unmatched to any gene: 14. The germline V gene has CDR1 WSHSY and CDR2 SAAADI. The CDR3 contains 18 residues.

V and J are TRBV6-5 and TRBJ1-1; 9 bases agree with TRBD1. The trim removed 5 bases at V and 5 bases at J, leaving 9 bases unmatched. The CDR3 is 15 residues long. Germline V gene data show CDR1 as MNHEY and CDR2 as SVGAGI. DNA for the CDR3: TGTGCCAGCAGTGTCGTGGGACAGGGTAAAACTGAAGCTTTCTTT. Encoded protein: CASSVVGQGKTEAFF.

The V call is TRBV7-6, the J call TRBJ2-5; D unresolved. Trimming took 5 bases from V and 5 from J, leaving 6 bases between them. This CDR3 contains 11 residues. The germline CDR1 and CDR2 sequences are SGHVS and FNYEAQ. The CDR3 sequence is CASSARETQYF. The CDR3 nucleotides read TGTGCCAGCAGCGCCAGGGAGACCCAGTACTTC.

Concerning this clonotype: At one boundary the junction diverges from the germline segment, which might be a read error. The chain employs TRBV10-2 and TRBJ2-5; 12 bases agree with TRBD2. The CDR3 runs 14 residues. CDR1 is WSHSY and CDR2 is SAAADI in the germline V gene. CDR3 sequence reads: CASRLAGGEETRCF. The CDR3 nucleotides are TGCGCCAGCAGACTAGCGGGAGGTGAAGAGACCCGGTGCTTC.

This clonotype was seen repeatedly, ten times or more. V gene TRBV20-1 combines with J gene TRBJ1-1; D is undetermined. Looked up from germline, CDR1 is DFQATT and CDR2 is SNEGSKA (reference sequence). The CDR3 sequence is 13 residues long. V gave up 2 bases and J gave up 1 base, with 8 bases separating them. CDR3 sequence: CSARPDGNTEAFF. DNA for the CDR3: TGCAGTGCTAGACCCGACGGGAACACTGAAGCTTTCTTT.

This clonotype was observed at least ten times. CDR3 sequence: CASSLGQGNTEAFF. In DNA form, the CDR3 reads TGCGCCAGCAGCTTGGGACAGGGGAACACTGAAGCTTTCTTT. V is TRBV4-1 and J is TRBJ1-1, with 9 bases aligning to TRBD1. Germline V lookup: CDR1 MGHRA, CDR2 YSYEKL. The CDR3 has 14 residues. Unmatched junction bases numbered 2, after V lost 5 bases and J lost 1 base.

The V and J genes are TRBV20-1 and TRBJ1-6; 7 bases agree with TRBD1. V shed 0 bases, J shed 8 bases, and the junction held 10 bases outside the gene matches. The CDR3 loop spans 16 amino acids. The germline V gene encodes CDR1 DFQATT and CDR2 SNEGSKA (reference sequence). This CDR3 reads CSARDVLGQVYSPLHF. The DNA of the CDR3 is TGCAGTGCTAGAGATGTTCTCGGACAGGTCTATTCACCCCTCCACTTT.

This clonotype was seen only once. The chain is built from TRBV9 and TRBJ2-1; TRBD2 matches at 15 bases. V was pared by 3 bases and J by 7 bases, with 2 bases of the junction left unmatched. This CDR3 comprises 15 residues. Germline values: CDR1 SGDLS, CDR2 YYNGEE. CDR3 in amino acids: CASSGGLAGGNEQFF. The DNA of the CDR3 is TGTGCCAGCAGCGGCGGACTAGCGGGGGGGAATGAGCAGTTCTTC.

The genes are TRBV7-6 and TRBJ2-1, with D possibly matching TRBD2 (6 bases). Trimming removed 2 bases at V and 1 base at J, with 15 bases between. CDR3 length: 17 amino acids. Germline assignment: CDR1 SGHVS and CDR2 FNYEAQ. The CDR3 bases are TGTGCCAGCAGCTTATTGGTAGCGGAAAATTCCTACAATGAGCAGTTCTTC. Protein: CASSLLVAENSYNEQFF.

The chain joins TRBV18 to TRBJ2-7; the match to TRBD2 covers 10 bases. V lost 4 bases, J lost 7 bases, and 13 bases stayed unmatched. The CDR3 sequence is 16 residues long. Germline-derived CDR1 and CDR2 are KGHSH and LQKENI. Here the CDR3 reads CASSLGLADLSGEQYF. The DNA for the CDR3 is TGTGCCAGCTCACTAGGACTAGCGGACTTAAGCGGGGAGCAGTACTTC.

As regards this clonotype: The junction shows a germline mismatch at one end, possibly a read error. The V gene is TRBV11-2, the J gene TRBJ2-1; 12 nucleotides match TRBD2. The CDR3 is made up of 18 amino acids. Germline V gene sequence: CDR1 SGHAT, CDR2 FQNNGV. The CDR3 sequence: CASSPRLAGVILYDEQFF. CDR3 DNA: TGCGCCAGCAGCCCGCGACTAGCGGGGGTCATACTCTACGATGAGCAGTTCTTC.

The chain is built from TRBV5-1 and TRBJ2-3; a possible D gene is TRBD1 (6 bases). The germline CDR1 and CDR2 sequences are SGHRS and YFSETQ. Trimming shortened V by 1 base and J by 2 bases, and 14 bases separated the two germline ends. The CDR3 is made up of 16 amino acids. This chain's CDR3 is CASSLPAGVYTDTQYF. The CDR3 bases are TGCGCCAGCAGCTTGCCAGCAGGGGTGTACACAGATACGCAGTATTTT.

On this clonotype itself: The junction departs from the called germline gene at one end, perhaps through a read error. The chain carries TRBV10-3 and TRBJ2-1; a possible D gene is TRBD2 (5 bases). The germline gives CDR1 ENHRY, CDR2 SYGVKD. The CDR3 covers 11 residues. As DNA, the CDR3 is TGTGCCATCGGTCTTGGGAGTGAGCTGTTCTTC. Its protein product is CAIGLGSELFF.

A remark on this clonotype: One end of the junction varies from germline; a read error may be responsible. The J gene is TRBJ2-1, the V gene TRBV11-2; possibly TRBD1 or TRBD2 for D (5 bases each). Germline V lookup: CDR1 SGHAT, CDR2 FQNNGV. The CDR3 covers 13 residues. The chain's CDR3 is CACSLNWGSGQFF. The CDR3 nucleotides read TGTGCCTGCAGCTTAAATTGGGGGAGCGGGCAGTTCTTC.

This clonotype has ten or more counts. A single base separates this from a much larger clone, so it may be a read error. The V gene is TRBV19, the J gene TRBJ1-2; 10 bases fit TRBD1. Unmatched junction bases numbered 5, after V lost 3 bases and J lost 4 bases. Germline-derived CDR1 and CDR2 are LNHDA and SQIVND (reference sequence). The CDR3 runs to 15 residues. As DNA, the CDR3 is TGTGCCAGTAGTATCCTAGGGACAGGGGCCTATGGCTACACCTTC. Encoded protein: CASSILGTGAYGYTF.

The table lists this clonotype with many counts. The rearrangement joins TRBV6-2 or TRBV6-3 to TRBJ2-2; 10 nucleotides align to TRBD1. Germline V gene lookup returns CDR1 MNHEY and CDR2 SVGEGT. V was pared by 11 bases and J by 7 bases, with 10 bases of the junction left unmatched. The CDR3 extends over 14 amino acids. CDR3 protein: CALSRQGAGGELFF. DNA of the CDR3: TGTGCCCTCTCAAGACAGGGGGCGGGCGGGGAGCTGTTTTTT.

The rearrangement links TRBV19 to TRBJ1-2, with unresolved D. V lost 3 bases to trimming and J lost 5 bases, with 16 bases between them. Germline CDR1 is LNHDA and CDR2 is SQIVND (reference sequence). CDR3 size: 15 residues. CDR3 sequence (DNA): TGTGCCAGTAGTATTACGTCAACAGCAAGATATGGCTACACCTTC. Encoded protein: CASSITSTARYGYTF. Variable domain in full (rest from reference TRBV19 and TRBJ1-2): DGGITQSPKYLFRKEGQNVTLSCEQNLNHDAMYWYRQDPGQGLRLIYYSQIVNDFQKGDIAEGYSVSREKKESFPLTVTSAQKNPTAFYLCASSITSTARYGYTFGSGTRLTVV.

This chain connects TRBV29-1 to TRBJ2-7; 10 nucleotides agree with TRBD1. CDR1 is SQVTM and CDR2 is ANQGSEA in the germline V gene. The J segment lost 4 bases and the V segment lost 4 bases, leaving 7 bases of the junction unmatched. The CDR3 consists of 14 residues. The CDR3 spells CSVAGQGGRYEQYF. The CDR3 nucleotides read TGCAGCGTTGCCGGACAGGGGGGCAGGTACGAGCAGTACTTC.

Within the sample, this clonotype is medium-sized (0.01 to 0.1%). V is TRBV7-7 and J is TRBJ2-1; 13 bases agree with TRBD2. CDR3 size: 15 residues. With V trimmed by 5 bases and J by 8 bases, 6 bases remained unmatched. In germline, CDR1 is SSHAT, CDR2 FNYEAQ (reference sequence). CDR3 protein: CASSTSGGETDEQFF. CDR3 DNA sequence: TGTGCCAGCAGCACTAGCGGGGGGGAAACGGATGAGCAGTTCTTC.

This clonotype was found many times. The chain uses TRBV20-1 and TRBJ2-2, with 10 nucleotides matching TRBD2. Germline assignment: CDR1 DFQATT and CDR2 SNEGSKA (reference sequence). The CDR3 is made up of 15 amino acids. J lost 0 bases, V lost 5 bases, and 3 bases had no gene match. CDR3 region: CSALLAGANTGELFF. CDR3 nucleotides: TGCAGTGCTCTCCTAGCGGGAGCGAACACCGGGGAGCTGTTTTTT.

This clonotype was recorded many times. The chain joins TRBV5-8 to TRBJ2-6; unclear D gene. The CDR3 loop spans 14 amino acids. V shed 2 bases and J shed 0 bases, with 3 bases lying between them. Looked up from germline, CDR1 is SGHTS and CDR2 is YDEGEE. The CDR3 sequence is CASSFLSGANVLTF. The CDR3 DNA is TGTGCCAGCAGCTTCCTCTCTGGGGCCAACGTCCTGACTTTC.

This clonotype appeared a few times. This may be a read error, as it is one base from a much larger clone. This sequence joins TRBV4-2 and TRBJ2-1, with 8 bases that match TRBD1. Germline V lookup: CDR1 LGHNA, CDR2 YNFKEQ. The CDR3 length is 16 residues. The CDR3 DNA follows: TGTGCCAGCAGCCAATTAACAGGGGGGACTTACAATGAGCAGCTCTTC. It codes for CASSQLTGGTYNEQLF.

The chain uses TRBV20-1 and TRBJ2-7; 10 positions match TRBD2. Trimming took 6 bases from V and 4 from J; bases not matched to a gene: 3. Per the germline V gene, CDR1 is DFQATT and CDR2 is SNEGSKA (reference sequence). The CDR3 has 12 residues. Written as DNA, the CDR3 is TGCAGTGCGCTAGCGGGAGCGTACGAGCAGTACTTC. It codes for CSALAGAYEQYF.

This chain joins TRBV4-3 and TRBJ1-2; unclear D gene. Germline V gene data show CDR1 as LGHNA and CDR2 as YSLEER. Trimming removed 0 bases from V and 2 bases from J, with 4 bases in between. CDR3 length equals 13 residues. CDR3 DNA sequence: TGCGCCAGCAGCCAAGACGGAAACTATGGCTACACCTTC. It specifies CASSQDGNYGYTF.

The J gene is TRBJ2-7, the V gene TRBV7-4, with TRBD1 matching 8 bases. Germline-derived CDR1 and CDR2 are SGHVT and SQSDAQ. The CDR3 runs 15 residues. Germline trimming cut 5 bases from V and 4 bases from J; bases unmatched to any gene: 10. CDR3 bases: TGTGCCAGCAGCCATTTCCGACAGGGGCAGTACGAGCAGTACTTC. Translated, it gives CASSHFRQGQYEQYF.

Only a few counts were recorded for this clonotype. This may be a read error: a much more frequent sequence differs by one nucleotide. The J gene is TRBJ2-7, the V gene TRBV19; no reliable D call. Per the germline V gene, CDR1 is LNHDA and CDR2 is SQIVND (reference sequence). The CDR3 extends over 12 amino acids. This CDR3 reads CASSTADGEQCF. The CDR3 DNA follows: TGTGCCAGTAGTACGGCCGACGGAGAGCAGTGCTTC.